This TCR beta chain is drawn from a study of vaccination effects on CD4 cells after COVID-19. Across the study: Antigen-specific CD4+ T cells were expanded with viral peptide pools in the ViraFEST assay before sequencing. Samples were taken post-vaccine, and their median timing was 72 days after the second dose. The patients, a few convalescent individuals, were sampled early and late after vaccination.

About this clone: Its antigen is unknown.

The culture ran for roughly ten days before CD4+ T cells were isolated. PCR showed that the person got SARS-CoV-2 infection at some point between March and December 2020. Every participant took two doses of the BNT162b2 or mRNA-1273 vaccine. This CDR3 has 17 residues. The V gene lost 4 bases and the J gene lost 4 bases, with 23 bases spanning the gap. Germline-derived CDR1 and CDR2 are LNHNV and YYDKDF (reference sequence). Data came from immunoSEQ multiplex PCR; TCRdb stores just in-frame clones and leaves some out. The profile shows about 34,000 clones, about three quarters of them singletons. This sequence originates from a human donor who had a prior SARS-CoV-2 infection. The gene calls are TRBV15 and TRBJ2-7; D is possibly TRBD2 (7 bases). The starting material was CD4+ T cells from PBMCs cultured without peptide, obtained after COVID-19 vaccination. CDR3 protein: CATSTGGRRDESYEQYF. In nucleotides, the CDR3 is TGTGCCACCAGCACCGGGGGGCGCCGGGACGAGTCTTACGAGCAGTACTTC.